One sample yielded the 2 T cell receptor beta chains listed below, sequenced in a study of blood T cell repertoires in COVID-19. Produced via immunoSEQ multiplex PCR; TCRdb's table is partial and in-frame only. The data show hundreds of thousands of clones, nearly 90% seen once. The sequenced material came from PBMCs or T cells enriched from blood (not recorded which). These receptors were taken from a man in his thirties or forties who had been exposed to COVID-19.

The chain couples TRBV13 to TRBJ2-7, with 10 bases that match TRBD1. V gave up 5 bases and J gave up 5 bases; unmatched junction bases: 3. This CDR3 comprises 13 residues. Germline loops: CDR1 PRHDT, CDR2 FYEKMQ (reference sequence). The CDR3 sequence is CASSGDRGDEQYF. In DNA, the CDR3 is TGTGCCAGCAGCGGGGACAGGGGCGACGAGCAGTACTTC.

The rearrangement uses TRBV19 and TRBJ1-1, with D unclear. This CDR3 spans 15 amino acids. V gave up 7 bases and J gave up 0 bases, with 15 bases separating them. Germline V lookup: CDR1 LNHDA, CDR2 SQIVND (reference sequence). In nucleotides, the CDR3 is TGTGCCAGTATTGAGGGTAACCTAATGAACACTGAAGCTTTCTTT. Translation gives CASIEGNLMNTEAFF.